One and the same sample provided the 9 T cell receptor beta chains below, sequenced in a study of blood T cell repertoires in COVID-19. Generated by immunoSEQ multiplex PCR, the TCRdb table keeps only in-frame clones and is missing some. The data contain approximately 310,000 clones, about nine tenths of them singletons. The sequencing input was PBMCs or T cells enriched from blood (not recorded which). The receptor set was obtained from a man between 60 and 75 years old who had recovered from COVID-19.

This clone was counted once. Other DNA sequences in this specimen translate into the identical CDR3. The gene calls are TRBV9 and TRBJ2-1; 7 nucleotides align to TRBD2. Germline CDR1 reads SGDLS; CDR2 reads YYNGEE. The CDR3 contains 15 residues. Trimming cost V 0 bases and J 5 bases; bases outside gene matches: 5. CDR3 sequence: CASSVGGSGHNEQFF. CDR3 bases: TGTGCCAGCAGCGTAGGCGGGAGCGGCCACAATGAGCAGTTCTTC.

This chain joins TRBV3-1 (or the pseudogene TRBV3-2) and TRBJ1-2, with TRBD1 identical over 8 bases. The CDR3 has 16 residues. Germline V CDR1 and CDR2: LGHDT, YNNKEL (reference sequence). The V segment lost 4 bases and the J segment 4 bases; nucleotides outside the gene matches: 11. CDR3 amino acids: CASSPFPSTGGYGYTF. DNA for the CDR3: TGTGCCAGCAGCCCTTTCCCCTCAACAGGGGGCTATGGCTACACCTTC.

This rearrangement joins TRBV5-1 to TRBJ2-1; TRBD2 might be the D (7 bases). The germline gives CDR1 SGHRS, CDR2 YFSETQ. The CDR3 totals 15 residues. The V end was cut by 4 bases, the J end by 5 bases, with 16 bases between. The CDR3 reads CASSRGGPEDNEQFF. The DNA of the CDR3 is TGCGCCAGCAGCAGGGGGGGACCAGAGGACAATGAGCAGTTCTTC.

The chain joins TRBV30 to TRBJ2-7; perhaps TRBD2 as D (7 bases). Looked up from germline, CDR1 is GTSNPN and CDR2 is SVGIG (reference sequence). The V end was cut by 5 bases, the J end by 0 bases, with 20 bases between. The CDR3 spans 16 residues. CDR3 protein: CAWGRGNLAASYEQYF. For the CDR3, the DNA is TGTGCCTGGGGGAGGGGGAACTTGGCGGCCTCCTACGAGCAGTACTTC.

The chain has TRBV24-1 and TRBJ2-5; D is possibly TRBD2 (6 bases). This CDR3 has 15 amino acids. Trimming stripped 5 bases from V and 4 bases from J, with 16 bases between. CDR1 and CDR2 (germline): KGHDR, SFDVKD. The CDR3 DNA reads TGTGCCACCAGTGCCGGATGGGGGGTGAGAGAGACCCAGTACTTC. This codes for CATSAGWGVRETQYF.

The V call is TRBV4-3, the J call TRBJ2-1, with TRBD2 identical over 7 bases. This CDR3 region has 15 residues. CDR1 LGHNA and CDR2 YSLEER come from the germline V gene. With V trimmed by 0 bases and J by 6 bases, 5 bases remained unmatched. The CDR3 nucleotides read TGCGCCAGCAGCCAAGAATTACTAGCGACCAATGAGCAGTTCTTC. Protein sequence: CASSQELLATNEQFF.

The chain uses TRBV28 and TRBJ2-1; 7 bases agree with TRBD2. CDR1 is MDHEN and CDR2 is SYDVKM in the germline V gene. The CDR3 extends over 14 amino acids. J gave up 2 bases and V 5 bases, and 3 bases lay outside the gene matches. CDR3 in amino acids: CASSSGNPYNEQFF. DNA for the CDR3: TGTGCCAGCAGTAGCGGGAACCCCTACAATGAGCAGTTCTTC.

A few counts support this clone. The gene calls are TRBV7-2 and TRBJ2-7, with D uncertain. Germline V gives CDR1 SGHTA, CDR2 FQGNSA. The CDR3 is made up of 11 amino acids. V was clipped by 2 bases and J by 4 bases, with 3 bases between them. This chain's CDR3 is CASSLQYEQYF. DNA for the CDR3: TGTGCCAGCAGCTTACAGTACGAGCAGTACTTC.

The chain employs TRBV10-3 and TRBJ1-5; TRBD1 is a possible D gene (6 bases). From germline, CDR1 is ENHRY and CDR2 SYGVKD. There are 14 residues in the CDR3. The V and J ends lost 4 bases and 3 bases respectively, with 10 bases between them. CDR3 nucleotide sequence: TGTGCCATCAGTGGTGGACAGACCAATCAGCCCCAGCATTTT. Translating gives CAISGGQTNQPQHF.